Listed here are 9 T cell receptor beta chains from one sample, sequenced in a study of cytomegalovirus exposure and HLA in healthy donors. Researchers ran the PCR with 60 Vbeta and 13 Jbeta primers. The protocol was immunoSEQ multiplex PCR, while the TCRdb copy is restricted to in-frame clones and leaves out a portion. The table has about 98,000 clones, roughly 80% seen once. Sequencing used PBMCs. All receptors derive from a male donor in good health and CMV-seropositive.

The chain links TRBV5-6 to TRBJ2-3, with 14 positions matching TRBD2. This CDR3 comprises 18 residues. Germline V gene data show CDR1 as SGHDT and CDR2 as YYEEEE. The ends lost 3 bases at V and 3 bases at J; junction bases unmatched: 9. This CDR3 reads CASSSTTSGRGVTDTQYF. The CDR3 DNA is TGTGCCAGCAGCTCGACGACTAGCGGGAGGGGGGTGACAGATACGCAGTATTTT. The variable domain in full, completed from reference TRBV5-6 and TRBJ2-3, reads DAGVTQSPTHLIKTRGQQVTLRCSPKSGHDTVSWYQQALGQGPQFIFQYYEEEERQRGNFPDRFSGHQFPNYSSELNVNALLLGDSALYLCASSSTTSGRGVTDTQYFGPGTRLTVL.

The DNA of the CDR3 is TGTGCCAGCAGCTTAAAGGGGGGACAGTCCAGGAGCTCCTACAATGAGCAGTTCTTC. This sequence encodes CASSLKGGQSRSSYNEQFF. V and J are TRBV7-3 and TRBJ2-1, with D tentatively TRBD1 (7 bases). Germline V gene sequence: CDR1 SGHTA, CDR2 FQGTGA. This CDR3 contains 19 residues. V was clipped by 1 base and J by 0 bases, with 19 bases between them.

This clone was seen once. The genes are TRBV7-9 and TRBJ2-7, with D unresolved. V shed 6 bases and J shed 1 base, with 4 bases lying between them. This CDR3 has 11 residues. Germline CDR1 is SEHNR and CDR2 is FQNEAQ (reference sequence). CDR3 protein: CASRSSYEQYF. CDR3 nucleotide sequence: TGTGCCAGCAGATCTTCCTACGAGCAGTACTTC.

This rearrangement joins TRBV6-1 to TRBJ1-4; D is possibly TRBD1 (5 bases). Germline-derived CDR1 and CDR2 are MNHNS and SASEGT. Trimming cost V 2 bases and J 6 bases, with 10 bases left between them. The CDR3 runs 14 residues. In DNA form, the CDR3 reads TGTGCCAGCAGTGAACGTGGGGGGGATGAAAAACTGTTTTTT. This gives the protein CASSERGGDEKLFF.

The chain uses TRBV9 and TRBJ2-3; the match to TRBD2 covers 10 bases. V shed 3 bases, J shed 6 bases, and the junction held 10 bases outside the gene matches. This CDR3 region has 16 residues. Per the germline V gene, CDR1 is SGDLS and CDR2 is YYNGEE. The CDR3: CASSALLAGVVDTQYF. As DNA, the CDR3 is TGTGCCAGCAGCGCCCTGCTAGCGGGAGTCGTGGATACGCAGTATTTT.

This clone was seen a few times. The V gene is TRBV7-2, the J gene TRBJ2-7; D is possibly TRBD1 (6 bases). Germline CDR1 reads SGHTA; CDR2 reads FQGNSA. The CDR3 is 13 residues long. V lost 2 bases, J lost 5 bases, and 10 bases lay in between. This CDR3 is CASSLSQGNEQYF. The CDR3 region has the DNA TGTGCCAGCAGCTTATCACAGGGCAACGAGCAGTACTTC.

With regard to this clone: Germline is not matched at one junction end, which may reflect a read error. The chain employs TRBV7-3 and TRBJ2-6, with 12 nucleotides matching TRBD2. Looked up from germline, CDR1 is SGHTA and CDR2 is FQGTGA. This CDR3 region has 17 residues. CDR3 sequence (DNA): TGTGCCAGCAGTCTAGCGGGAGGGATCTCTGGGGCCAACGGCCTGACTTTC. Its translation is CASSLAGGISGANGLTF.

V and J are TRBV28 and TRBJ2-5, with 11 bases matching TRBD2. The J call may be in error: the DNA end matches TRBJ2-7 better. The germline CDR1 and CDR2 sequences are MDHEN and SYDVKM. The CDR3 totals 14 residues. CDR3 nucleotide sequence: TGTGCCAGCAGGGCGACTAGCGGGACCTACGAGCAGTACTTC. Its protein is CASRATSGTYEQYF.

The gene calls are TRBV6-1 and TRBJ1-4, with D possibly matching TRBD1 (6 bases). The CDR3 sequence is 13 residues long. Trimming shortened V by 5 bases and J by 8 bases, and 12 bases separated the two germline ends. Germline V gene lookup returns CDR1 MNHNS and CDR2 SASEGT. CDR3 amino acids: CASSLITGEKLFF. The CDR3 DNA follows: TGTGCCAGCAGTCTAATTACAGGGGAAAAACTGTTTTTT.